This is a list of T cell receptor beta chains from one sample in a study of blood T cell repertoires in COVID-19. Measured with immunoSEQ multiplex PCR; TCRdb has only the in-frame clones, and not every one. The sample holds some 700,000 clones; around 90% are singletons and the top ten take about 0.26%. Sequencing input: peripheral blood. The receptors stem from a young woman with acute or convalescent COVID-19. Each CDR3 is given with its conserved first and last residue. A D gene is named only where the DNA matches it firmly. The size of a clone is reported for some rows only, either as once, few or many, or as a class for expanded clones.

>TRBV28|15|-|-|TRBJ1-4
TGTGCCAGCAGTTTAGGGGTGGCGCGGGGTGAAAAACTGTTTTTT
CASSLGVARGEKLFF
>TRBV5-4|15|-|-|TRBJ1-5
TGTGCCAGCAGCTTGGCCTGCAGGGGCGGGCAGCCCCAGCATTTT
CASSLACRGGQPQHF
>TRBV18|18|TRBD1|-|TRBJ2-7
TGTGCCAGCTCACCACCCCAACTCCCGACAGGGTGCTCCTACGAGCAGTACTTC
CASSPPQLPTGCSYEQYF
>TRBV9|19|-|-|TRBJ1-1
TGTGCCAGCAGCGTAAGGCCGGACAGTTTTTCTTTAATGAACACTGAAGCTTTCTTT
CASSVRPDSFSLMNTEAFF
>TRBV24-1|13|TRBD1|once|TRBJ1-2
TGTGCCACCAGTACACCAGGGGGCCGTGGCTACACCTTC
CATSTPGGRGYTF
>TRBV3-1/TRBV3-2|17|-|-|TRBJ2-1
TGTGCCAGCAGCCCTCCGCGGCAGGGGATTTGGGACAATGAGCAGTTCTTC
CASSPPRQGIWDNEQFF
>TRBV10-3|16|TRBD1|few|TRBJ1-1
TGTGCCATCAGAGACTTACAGGGGGATCTGAACACTGAAGCTTTCTTT
CAIRDLQGDLNTEAFF
>TRBV5-6|17|TRBD1|-|TRBJ2-7
TGTGCCAGCAGCTTGGGGGATGGACAGGGGATCGGTTACGAGCAGTACTTC
CASSLGDGQGIGYEQYF
>TRBV25-1|14|-|once|TRBJ1-2
TGTGCCAGCAGTGAATGGGAGGGACGACGCGGCTACACCTTC
CASSEWEGRRGYTF
>TRBV11-2|15|TRBD2|-|TRBJ2-1
TGTGCCAGCAGCCTCTCTAGCGGGGTGATAAATGAGCAGTTCTTC
CASSLSSGVINEQFF
>TRBV18|11|-|-|TRBJ1-1
TGTGCCAGCTCACCAGGGACAGAAGCTTTCTTT
CASSPGTEAFF
>TRBV7-9|15|-|-|TRBJ1-6
TGTGCCACCATGGGCTCCGGGGGACCTAATTCACCCCTCCACTTT
CATMGSGGPNSPLHF
>TRBV6-5|11|-|-|TRBJ2-2
TGTGCCAGCCTCGGACTCGGGGAGCTGTTTTTT
CASLGLGELFF